This T cell receptor (beta chain) stems from a study of blood T cell repertoires in COVID-19. CDR3 length equals 13 residues. Germline lookup yields CDR1 SGHRS and CDR2 YFSETQ. Trimming took 4 bases from V and 4 from J, leaving 8 bases between them. The authors' processing: It was from reference gene primer amplification that nucleated cell counts were estimated. The table came from immunoSEQ multiplex PCR; TCRdb's copy has only in-frame clones and leaves some out. The D gene and trimming were derived from the DNA, and the V and J assignments and clone size from that table. Seen here are about 350,000 clones, roughly 90% observed once, and the top ten hold over 1%.

The source is a woman aged 25 to 39 who had been exposed to COVID-19. Sequenced input: PBMCs or T cells enriched from blood (not recorded which). The chain links TRBV5-1 to TRBJ1-4; no reliable D call. Written as DNA, the CDR3 is TGCGCCAGCAGCCGGGTTGTTAATGAAAAACTGTTTTTT. Translated, it gives CASSRVVNEKLFF.